The 4 T cell receptor beta chains presented below share a single source sample, sequenced in a study of tumor-infiltrating lymphocytes in oesophageal squamous cell carcinoma. TCRdb re-called the PCR reads through MiXCR, storing one row per CDR3 protein. There are 15,000 to 25,000 distinct CDR3 sequences in the sample; around two fifths occur only once, and roughly 19% lies in the top ten. Sequencing was performed on esophageal tumor tissue. The receptors here all came from a male donor with esophageal squamous cell carcinoma.

Comments on this clonotype: Lacking the conserved final phenylalanine or tryptophan, this CDR3 likely reflects a read error. The DNA is omitted, as the CDR3 cannot be located on it reliably, and the CDR3 follows TCRdb's listing. The V call is TRBV11-2, the J call TRBJ2-6; the table's D call, TRBD1, has no DNA check behind it. From germline, CDR1 is SGHAT and CDR2 FQNNGV. A total of 15 residues make up the CDR3, ends included. The CDR3: CASREQGSYEQYFGA.

The chain uses TRBV28 and TRBJ2-4; D remains ambiguous. The end of the DNA is better explained by TRBJ2-5, so the J call may be wrong. CDR1 and CDR2 (germline): MDHEN, SYDVKM. The length of the CDR3 is 15 residues. CDR3 protein: CASSLLGRIPETQYF. The CDR3 DNA follows: TGTGCCAGCAGTTTATTGGGTAGAATACCAGAGACCCAGTACTTC.

The chain combines TRBV10-1 with TRBJ2-3; D may be TRBD2 (5 bases). With 7 bases removed from V and 7 bases from J, the gap between germline ends came to 9 bases. CDR3 length: 11 amino acids. Germline V gene data show CDR1 as WNHNN and CDR2 as SYGVQD (reference sequence). The CDR3 is CASTGGHTQYF. The DNA for the CDR3 is TGCGCCAGCACCGGAGGTCATACGCAGTATTTT.

The sample holds a few counts of this clonotype. The V and J genes are TRBV7-2 and TRBJ2-3; no definite D call. Germline V lookup: CDR1 SGHTA, CDR2 FQGNSA. This CDR3 spans 14 amino acids. Trimming pared 1 base from V and 3 bases from J, leaving 8 bases between. CDR3 loop: CASSLEAVTDTQYF. CDR3 nucleotides: TGTGCCAGCAGCTTAGAGGCTGTGACAGATACGCAGTATTTT.